These T cell receptor beta chains were read from a single sample in a study of cytomegalovirus exposure and HLA in healthy donors. Clones were sequenced by immunoSEQ multiplex PCR, and TCRdb holds only the in-frame ones, with some missing. The sample carries about 120,000 clones, 65% to 80% recorded once. The sample consisted of PBMCs. All receptors derive from a woman between 40 and 50 years old in good health and CMV-seropositive. Each CDR3 is given with its conserved first and last residue. D genes are given only for firm matches. Clone size is given for some rows only: seen once, a few or many times, or a class if the clone is expanded.

size: once
V: TRBV5-1
D: TRBD2
J: TRBJ2-3
DNA: TGCGCCAGCAGCTCCCGGGGTAGCGGGGGGGCAGATACGCAGTATTTT
CDR3: CASSSRGSGGADTQYF

size: NA
V: TRBV28
D: NA
J: TRBJ2-7
DNA: TGTGCCAGCAGTTTGGACACTTCGGCGGACCCCCATTACGAGCAGTACTTC
CDR3: CASSLDTSADPHYEQYF

size: NA
V: TRBV27
D: NA
J: TRBJ1-1
DNA: TGTGCCAGCAGTTATTACATAAACACTGAAGCTTTCTTT
CDR3: CASSYYINTEAFF

size: NA
V: TRBV5-1
D: TRBD2
J: TRBJ2-2
DNA: TGCGCCAGCACACGGACTAGCGGGGGCCGGAACACCGGGGAGCTGTTTTTT
CDR3: CASTRTSGGRNTGELFF

size: NA
V: TRBV4-3
D: NA
J: TRBJ1-4
DNA: TGCGCCAGCAGCCAAGGTGGGAGAAATGAAAAACTGTTTTTT
CDR3: CASSQGGRNEKLFF

size: few
V: TRBV30
D: TRBD1
J: TRBJ1-1
DNA: TGTGCCTGGAACAGGGGTCAGATGAACACTGAAGCTTTCTTT
CDR3: CAWNRGQMNTEAFF

size: NA
V: TRBV18
D: NA
J: TRBJ1-1
DNA: TGTGCCAGCTCACCCTCTCGGGACAATACTGCTTTCTTT
CDR3: CASSPSRDNTAFF

size: NA
V: TRBV7-9
D: TRBD1
J: TRBJ1-1
DNA: TGTGCCAGGGGGGGATGGACAGGGGGGACTGAAGCTTTCTTT
CDR3: CARGGWTGGTEAFF

size: NA
V: TRBV9
D: NA
J: TRBJ2-1
DNA: TGTGCCAGCAGCGGGGGAGTAGGGTTCGGGGAGAGAAACAATGAGCAGTTCTTC
CDR3: CASSGGVGFGERNNEQFF

size: NA
V: TRBV30
D: NA
J: TRBJ2-7
DNA: TGTGCCTGGAGTGTAGGGGCCAGTTACGAGCAGTACTTC
CDR3: CAWSVGASYEQYF

size: NA
V: TRBV6-5
D: TRBD2
J: TRBJ2-5
DNA: TGTGCCAGCAGTTTCGGCGGGGGGTCCCAAGAGACCCAGTACTTC
CDR3: CASSFGGGSQETQYF

size: NA
V: TRBV18
D: TRBD1
J: TRBJ1-5
DNA: TGTGCCAGCTCGGTGGAACAGGGGGCCCAGCCCCAGCATTTT
CDR3: CASSVEQGAQPQHF

size: NA
V: TRBV28
D: TRBD1
J: TRBJ2-5
DNA: TGTGCCAGCAGTCCTCGACAGGGCCTCAGTTTAGAGACCCAGTACTTC
CDR3: CASSPRQGLSLETQYF

size: NA
V: TRBV6-4
D: TRBD2
J: TRBJ2-7
DNA: TGTGCCAGCAGTCGACTAGCGGGATCGTCCTACGAGCAGTACTTC
CDR3: CASSRLAGSSYEQYF

size: NA
V: TRBV12-5
D: NA
J: TRBJ1-1
DNA: TGTGCTAGTGGTTTGGGGCAGAACACTGAAGCTTTCTTT
CDR3: CASGLGQNTEAFF

size: once
V: TRBV25-1
D: NA
J: TRBJ1-2
DNA: TGTGCCAGCAGTGAATATGTGGCAGGATCATATGGCTACACCTTC
CDR3: CASSEYVAGSYGYTF

size: NA
V: TRBV28
D: TRBD2
J: TRBJ2-7
DNA: TGTGCCAGCAGTTTATTAGGGACTAGCGGTGCCTACGAGCAGTACTTC
CDR3: CASSLLGTSGAYEQYF

size: NA
V: TRBV7-8
D: TRBD1
J: TRBJ2-3
DNA: TGTGCCAGCAGCTCAGGGGGAGGCACAGATACGCAGTATTTT
CDR3: CASSSGGGTDTQYF

size: NA
V: TRBV19
D: NA
J: TRBJ1-1
DNA: TGTGCCAGTAGTCCCGCAGGGAACACTGAAGCTTTCTTT
CDR3: CASSPAGNTEAFF

size: NA
V: TRBV18
D: TRBD1
J: TRBJ1-1
DNA: TGTGCCAGCTCACCACCACTCAGACAGGGTGAAGCTTTCTTT
CDR3: CASSPPLRQGEAFF

size: NA
V: TRBV7-9
D: TRBD1
J: TRBJ2-5
DNA: TGTGCCAGCAGCGGTTGGGACAGGCGGCAAGAGACCCAGTACTTC
CDR3: CASSGWDRRQETQYF

size: NA
V: TRBV4-1
D: TRBD1
J: TRBJ1-4
DNA: TGCGCCAGCAGTCAACCGGGACAGGGGGCTAATGAAAAACTGTTTTTT
CDR3: CASSQPGQGANEKLFF

size: NA
V: TRBV13
D: NA
J: TRBJ1-1
DNA: TGTGCCAGCAGCACTCGCCTTGAAGCTTTCTTT
CDR3: CASSTRLEAFF

size: NA
V: TRBV18
D: TRBD1
J: TRBJ1-5
DNA: TGTGCCAGCTCACGGGACAGGACCAATCAGCCCCAGCATTTT
CDR3: CASSRDRTNQPQHF

size: NA
V: TRBV30
D: NA
J: TRBJ2-5
DNA: TGTGCCTGGAGTGGGAGTGGAGCGGGCTTACAAGAGACCCAGTACTTC
CDR3: CAWSGSGAGLQETQYF

size: few
V: TRBV5-1
D: TRBD2
J: TRBJ2-1
DNA: TGCGCCAGCAGCTTACCAACCGGGACTAGCGGGGACGACTCCTACAATGAGCAGTTCTTC
CDR3: CASSLPTGTSGDDSYNEQFF

size: NA
V: TRBV28
D: NA
J: TRBJ2-3
DNA: TGTGCCAGCAGTCCGGGAGTGGTAGATACGCAGTATTTT
CDR3: CASSPGVVDTQYF

size: few
V: TRBV5-1
D: TRBD2
J: TRBJ2-2
DNA: TGCGCCAGCAGCTTGGCCTCGGGGGGTTTCACCGGGGAGCTGTTTTTT
CDR3: CASSLASGGFTGELFF

size: NA
V: TRBV4-3
D: NA
J: TRBJ2-3
DNA: TGCGCCAGCAGCCAAGAGCTAGCCCGCACAGATACGCAGTATTTT
CDR3: CASSQELARTDTQYF

size: NA
V: TRBV28
D: NA
J: TRBJ1-1
DNA: TGTGCCAGCAGGAACCCCGAGAGAAACACTGAAGCTTTCTTT
CDR3: CASRNPERNTEAFF

size: NA
V: TRBV29-1
D: TRBD2
J: TRBJ2-3
DNA: TGCAGCGTTGTTACTAGCGGAGCTAGCACAGATACGCAGTATTTT
CDR3: CSVVTSGASTDTQYF